These T cell receptor beta chains were read from a single sample in a study of T cell repertoires in cytomegalovirus infection. TCRdb processed the reads anew with MiXCR; each CDR3 protein has one entry. The table records 40,000 to 55,000 distinct CDR3 sequences, around 20% of them present only once. No antigen has been assigned to these receptors. The sequencing here drew on CD8+ T cells from cultured PBMCs, taken from culture after CMV antigen stimulation. The receptors were sampled from a human donor in good health (CMV status not recorded). Some clones in this sample may be carry-over from other donors' samples. Each CDR3 is given with its conserved first and last residue. D genes are given only for firm matches. Size is omitted from some rows. Given values are once, few, many or a class for expanded clones.

j_call: TRBJ2-7; clone_size: NA; d_call: NA; v_call: TRBV7-2; cdr3_nt: TGTGCCAGCAGCTTGGGACTCGACTCCTACGAGCAGTACTTC; cdr3_aa: CASSLGLDSYEQYF
j_call: TRBJ2-2; clone_size: NA; d_call: NA; v_call: TRBV7-9; cdr3_nt: TGTGCCAGCAGGGCAAGTGGCACCGGGGAGCTGTTTTTT; cdr3_aa: CASRASGTGELFF
j_call: TRBJ2-2; clone_size: NA; d_call: TRBD2; v_call: TRBV4-2; cdr3_nt: TGTGCCAGCAGCCAAGATTTGACCAGCGGGGCCACCACCGGGGAGCTGTTTTTT; cdr3_aa: CASSQDLTSGATTGELFF
j_call: TRBJ1-1; clone_size: few; d_call: NA; v_call: TRBV12-3/TRBV12-4; cdr3_nt: TGTGCCAGCAGCATTGACAGGAACACTGAAGCTTTCTTT; cdr3_aa: CASSIDRNTEAFF
j_call: TRBJ2-1; clone_size: NA; d_call: NA; v_call: TRBV6-2/TRBV6-3; cdr3_nt: TGTGCCAGCAGTGGCAATACAGAGCAGTTCTTC; cdr3_aa: CASSGNTEQFF
j_call: TRBJ2-1; clone_size: few; d_call: NA; v_call: TRBV5-4; cdr3_nt: TGTGCCAGCAGCTTTCTGGCGCCTATTATCAATGAGCAGTTCTTC; cdr3_aa: CASSFLAPIINEQFF
j_call: TRBJ2-6; clone_size: few; d_call: NA; v_call: TRBV23-1; cdr3_nt: TGCGCCACACCCGGTGGGTGTCCAGGGGCCAACGTCCTGACTTTC; cdr3_aa: CATPGGCPGANVLTF
j_call: TRBJ1-2; clone_size: few; d_call: NA; v_call: TRBV7-2; cdr3_nt: TGTGCCAGCAGCCCTAGGACTCAAGGCTACACCTTC; cdr3_aa: CASSPRTQGYTF
j_call: TRBJ1-1; clone_size: few; d_call: NA; v_call: TRBV19; cdr3_nt: TGTGCCAGTAGTATTCAGGACCGCGGGGAGGCTGAAGCTTTCTTT; cdr3_aa: CASSIQDRGEAEAFF
j_call: TRBJ2-7; clone_size: NA; d_call: TRBD1; v_call: TRBV7-8; cdr3_nt: TGTGCCAGCAGCTTAGCCCCAGGGGGTAGCTACGAGCAGTACTTC; cdr3_aa: CASSLAPGGSYEQYF
j_call: TRBJ2-7; clone_size: medium-sized; d_call: NA; v_call: TRBV6-2/TRBV6-3; cdr3_nt: TGTGCCAGCAGGATCCACTACGAGCAGTACTTC; cdr3_aa: CASRIHYEQYF
j_call: TRBJ1-1; clone_size: NA; d_call: TRBD1; v_call: TRBV20-1; cdr3_nt: TGCAGTGCTAGACTACAGGGGAGCGACACTGAAGCTTTCTTT; cdr3_aa: CSARLQGSDTEAFF
j_call: TRBJ2-7; clone_size: NA; d_call: NA; v_call: TRBV10-3; cdr3_nt: TGTGCCATCAGTCTTTCCGGGACAAAAAACAGCGAGCAGTACTTC; cdr3_aa: CAISLSGTKNSEQYF
j_call: TRBJ2-1; clone_size: NA; d_call: NA; v_call: TRBV27; cdr3_nt: TGTGCCAGCAGTCGCCTTGACAGCCCGAGTTGGGATGAGCAGTTCTTC; cdr3_aa: CASSRLDSPSWDEQFF
j_call: TRBJ2-5; clone_size: NA; d_call: TRBD1; v_call: TRBV5-4; cdr3_nt: TGTGCCAGCAGCGGAGACAGGGGTGGGGAGACCCAGTACTTC; cdr3_aa: CASSGDRGGETQYF
j_call: TRBJ2-2; clone_size: few; d_call: NA; v_call: TRBV28; cdr3_nt: TGTGCCAGCAGTTTGTGGGGCGGGGAGCTGTTTTTT; cdr3_aa: CASSLWGGELFF
j_call: TRBJ2-2; clone_size: NA; d_call: NA; v_call: TRBV6-6; cdr3_nt: TGTGCCAGCAGCCCCATCCCCGGGGAGCTGTTTTTT; cdr3_aa: CASSPIPGELFF
j_call: TRBJ2-1; clone_size: NA; d_call: NA; v_call: TRBV9; cdr3_nt: TGTGCCAGCAGCGTAGGGTCTAGTCCTACCTACAATGAGCAGTTCTTC; cdr3_aa: CASSVGSSPTYNEQFF
j_call: TRBJ2-1; clone_size: few; d_call: TRBD2; v_call: TRBV10-3; cdr3_nt: TGTGCCATCAGGGGCACTAGCGGGAGAGTGGAGCAGTTCTTC; cdr3_aa: CAIRGTSGRVEQFF
j_call: TRBJ1-3; clone_size: few; d_call: NA; v_call: TRBV4-1; cdr3_nt: TGCGCCAGCAGCCAAGATCGGTTCCCCAGGGAAGGAAACACCATATATTTT; cdr3_aa: CASSQDRFPREGNTIYF
j_call: TRBJ2-5; clone_size: NA; d_call: NA; v_call: TRBV7-2; cdr3_nt: TGTGCCAGCAGCCCAGGACGGAAACAAGAGACCCAGTACTTC; cdr3_aa: CASSPGRKQETQYF
j_call: TRBJ2-2; clone_size: NA; d_call: TRBD2; v_call: TRBV6-6; cdr3_nt: TGTGCCAGCACCAACTACGCGGGAGACACCGGGGAGCTGTTTTTT; cdr3_aa: CASTNYAGDTGELFF
j_call: TRBJ2-3; clone_size: NA; d_call: TRBD1; v_call: TRBV7-3; cdr3_nt: TGTGCCAGCAGCCCGGGACAGGGGGCTTCAGATACGCAGTATTTT; cdr3_aa: CASSPGQGASDTQYF
j_call: TRBJ1-2; clone_size: many; d_call: TRBD1; v_call: TRBV7-2; cdr3_nt: TGTGCCAGCAGCTTAGGCTTTAGGGACAGGGGAGGCTACACCTTC; cdr3_aa: CASSLGFRDRGGYTF
j_call: TRBJ2-3; clone_size: NA; d_call: NA; v_call: TRBV7-9; cdr3_nt: TGTGCCAGCAGAGGAACGGGCGATACGCAGTATTTT; cdr3_aa: CASRGTGDTQYF
j_call: TRBJ2-1; clone_size: NA; d_call: TRBD2; v_call: TRBV7-2; cdr3_nt: TGTGCCAGCAGCTCGACGGGGGGGCGGGGCAATGAGCAGTTCTTC; cdr3_aa: CASSSTGGRGNEQFF
j_call: TRBJ2-7; clone_size: NA; d_call: NA; v_call: TRBV11-2; cdr3_nt: TGTGCCAGCAGCCCCAGCTTGGCCTACGAGCAGTACTTC; cdr3_aa: CASSPSLAYEQYF
j_call: TRBJ2-1; clone_size: many; d_call: TRBD2; v_call: TRBV2; cdr3_nt: TGTGCCAGCAGTGAGTTGGCGGGAGTGATTTATGAGCAGTTCTTC; cdr3_aa: CASSELAGVIYEQFF
j_call: TRBJ2-7; clone_size: NA; d_call: NA; v_call: TRBV11-2; cdr3_nt: TGTGCCAGCAGCTTAGGGGGGAACGAGCAGTACTTC; cdr3_aa: CASSLGGNEQYF
j_call: TRBJ2-1; clone_size: many; d_call: NA; v_call: TRBV6-1; cdr3_nt: TGTGCCAGCAGTGCTAGGGACTTGTCCTACAATGAGCAGTTCTTC; cdr3_aa: CASSARDLSYNEQFF
j_call: TRBJ2-7; clone_size: few; d_call: NA; v_call: TRBV27; cdr3_nt: TGTGCCAGCAGGGCCGGCGCCTACGAGCAGTACTTC; cdr3_aa: CASRAGAYEQYF
j_call: TRBJ2-7; clone_size: NA; d_call: TRBD2; v_call: TRBV9; cdr3_nt: TGTGCCAGCGCTTCTGGCGGGAGGGGCGAGCAGTACTTC; cdr3_aa: CASASGGRGEQYF
j_call: TRBJ2-2; clone_size: NA; d_call: NA; v_call: TRBV5-6; cdr3_nt: TGTGCCAGCAGCCTAGGGACCGGCGGGGAGCTGTTTTTT; cdr3_aa: CASSLGTGGELFF
j_call: TRBJ2-1; clone_size: NA; d_call: NA; v_call: TRBV7-2; cdr3_nt: TGTGCCAGCAGCACGACAGAGAGGTACCACAATGAGCAGTTCTTC; cdr3_aa: CASSTTERYHNEQFF
j_call: TRBJ2-1; clone_size: NA; d_call: NA; v_call: TRBV9; cdr3_nt: TGTGCCAGCAGCGTAGATGGAGAATCCTACAATGAGCAGTTCTTC; cdr3_aa: CASSVDGESYNEQFF
j_call: TRBJ1-1; clone_size: NA; d_call: TRBD1; v_call: TRBV7-2; cdr3_nt: TGTGCCAGCAGCTTAGGGTATTCGACAGGGGGGGACACTGAAGCTTTCTTT; cdr3_aa: CASSLGYSTGGDTEAFF
j_call: TRBJ1-1; clone_size: NA; d_call: NA; v_call: TRBV11-2; cdr3_nt: TGTGCCAGCAGGACCCCAGGGCCCGCCAGGAACACTGAAGCTTTCTTT; cdr3_aa: CASRTPGPARNTEAFF
j_call: TRBJ2-1; clone_size: few; d_call: NA; v_call: TRBV7-2; cdr3_nt: TGTGCCAGCAGCTTAGTAGTGCTGGTTGATGAGCAGTTCTTC; cdr3_aa: CASSLVVLVDEQFF
j_call: TRBJ2-7; clone_size: NA; d_call: TRBD1; v_call: TRBV7-9; cdr3_nt: TGTGCCAGCACTTGGGACAGGTCCTACGAGCAGTACTTC; cdr3_aa: CASTWDRSYEQYF
j_call: TRBJ1-2; clone_size: few; d_call: NA; v_call: TRBV29-1; cdr3_nt: TGCAGCGTTAGAGGGTACTATGGCTACACCTTC; cdr3_aa: CSVRGYYGYTF
j_call: TRBJ2-7; clone_size: NA; d_call: NA; v_call: TRBV28; cdr3_nt: TGTGCCAGCGCCGGCCATGGGCTACGGGAGCAGTACTTC; cdr3_aa: CASAGHGLREQYF
j_call: TRBJ1-4; clone_size: few; d_call: NA; v_call: TRBV7-2; cdr3_nt: TGTGCCAGCAGCTCCAGGTCTTGGAATAATGAAAAACTGTTTTTT; cdr3_aa: CASSSRSWNNEKLFF
j_call: TRBJ2-1; clone_size: NA; d_call: TRBD2; v_call: TRBV7-9; cdr3_nt: TGTGCCAGCAGCCCCGCTAGCGGCTCCTACAATGAGCAGTTCTTC; cdr3_aa: CASSPASGSYNEQFF
j_call: TRBJ2-1; clone_size: few; d_call: NA; v_call: TRBV27; cdr3_nt: TGTGCCAGCAGTTTTACAGGGTCCTACAATGAGCAGTTCTTC; cdr3_aa: CASSFTGSYNEQFF
j_call: TRBJ1-1; clone_size: few; d_call: TRBD1; v_call: TRBV2; cdr3_nt: TGTGCCAGCAATCCCTGGACAGGGGGCTTGAACACTGAAGCTTTCTTT; cdr3_aa: CASNPWTGGLNTEAFF
j_call: TRBJ2-5; clone_size: few; d_call: TRBD2; v_call: TRBV29-1; cdr3_nt: TGCAGCGTTCACCGGGGAGGGAAAGAGACCCAGTACTTC; cdr3_aa: CSVHRGGKETQYF
j_call: TRBJ1-1; clone_size: few; d_call: NA; v_call: TRBV6-1; cdr3_nt: TGTGCCAGCATCGCAGGGAGCACTGAAGCTTTCTTT; cdr3_aa: CASIAGSTEAFF
j_call: TRBJ2-7; clone_size: NA; d_call: TRBD2; v_call: TRBV6-2/TRBV6-3; cdr3_nt: TGTGCCAGCAGTCGACTAGCGGGAGGCCCAATTTTCGAGCAGTACTTC; cdr3_aa: CASSRLAGGPIFEQYF